One sample yielded the 7 T cell receptor beta chains listed below, sequenced in a study of blood T cell repertoires in COVID-19. The assay was immunoSEQ multiplex PCR, and TCRdb's table has in-frame clones only and misses some. There are 150,000 to 200,000 clones in the sample; approximately 82% occur only once, and about 4% lies in the top ten. The sample taken for sequencing was PBMCs or T cells enriched from blood (not recorded which). All receptors come from a woman between 50 and 59 years old in a cohort exposed to, infected with or recovered from COVID-19 (not recorded which).

In nucleotides, the CDR3 is TGTGCTAGTGGTTTAGACTTGTCCTACGAGCAGTACTTC. It specifies CASGLDLSYEQYF. The rearrangement links TRBV12-5 to TRBJ2-7, with no clear D. CDR3 length: 13 residues. Per germline, CDR1 LGHNT and CDR2 FRNRAP. The germline V and J ends were trimmed by 3 bases and 1 base, with 7 bases remaining between them.

The chain couples TRBV5-4 to TRBJ2-7; D remains unclear. The CDR3 is 13 residues long. V lost 4 bases and J lost 0, with 8 bases in between. The V gene's germline CDR1 is SGHNT and CDR2 YYREEE (reference sequence). The CDR3 region has the DNA TGTGCCAGCAGCCCACCGAGCTCCTACGAGCAGTACTTC. It codes for CASSPPSSYEQYF.

The rearrangement uses TRBV28 and TRBJ2-7; 16 positions match TRBD2. V shed 6 bases, J shed 3 bases, and the junction held 8 bases outside the gene matches. The CDR3 totals 17 residues. CDR1 and CDR2 from the germline V gene are MDHEN and SYDVKM. CDR3 bases: TGTGCCAGCAGCTCAGGGACTAGCGGGGGGGTACTCTACGAGCAGTACTTC. Translating gives CASSSGTSGGVLYEQYF.

The V and J genes are TRBV9 and TRBJ2-1; perhaps TRBD2 as D (5 bases). The CDR3 spans 15 residues. V gave up 3 bases and J gave up 6 bases, with 16 bases separating them. Germline values: CDR1 SGDLS, CDR2 YYNGEE. The CDR3 DNA is TGTGCCAGCAGCGCCGGCGGGCTAGTCCCCAATGAGCAGTTCTTC. This gives the protein CASSAGGLVPNEQFF.

The gene calls are TRBV19 and TRBJ1-1; 7 positions match TRBD1. Germline values: CDR1 LNHDA, CDR2 SQIVND (reference sequence). The V segment lost 4 bases and the J segment 1 base; nucleotides outside the gene matches: 9. This CDR3 comprises 16 residues. CDR3 region: CASSNPRTGGNTEAFF. Written as DNA, the CDR3 is TGTGCCAGTAGTAATCCTAGGACAGGAGGGAACACTGAAGCTTTCTTT.

CDR3 DNA: TGTGCCAGCAGCTTACCTGCGAACACCGGGGAGCTGTTTTTT. This gives the protein CASSLPANTGELFF. The rearrangement links TRBV13 to TRBJ2-2, with D uncertain. Germline V gene lookup returns CDR1 PRHDT and CDR2 FYEKMQ (reference sequence). V lost 2 bases and J 0 bases, leaving 4 bases between the germline ends. This CDR3 comprises 14 residues.

This clone is a singleton in its sample. At the DNA level, this CDR3 is encoded by other sequences in the same sample as well. CDR3 protein: CASSLGTGKGNEQFF. The CDR3 DNA is TGTGCCAGCAGCTTAGGGACAGGGAAGGGCAATGAGCAGTTCTTC. The chain employs TRBV7-2 and TRBJ2-1; TRBD1 matches 8 bases. V lost 1 base, J lost 6 bases, and 5 bases stayed unmatched. The V gene's germline CDR1 is SGHTA and CDR2 FQGNSA. CDR3 length: 15 amino acids.